What follows describes a single TCR beta chain. Its target is unknown. This sample was taken from a study of cytomegalovirus exposure and HLA in healthy donors. Overall study findings and caveats: Despite most TCR sequences being rare, some public TCRs occurred in many donors.

The donors were members of the validation cohort comprising about 120 subjects, separate from the approximately 670-subject first cohort. Clones were sequenced by immunoSEQ multiplex PCR, and TCRdb holds only the in-frame ones, with some missing. The table records hundreds of thousands of clones, 75% to 90% of them present only once. The V and J ends lost 7 bases and 1 base respectively, with 10 bases between them. The CDR3 is 13 residues long. Germline CDR1 MNHNS, CDR2 SASEGT. The sequence came from a woman aged 18 to 35 in good health and CMV-seronegative. Source material: PBMCs. V usage is TRBV6-1 and J usage is TRBJ1-2; no reliable D call. CDR3 nucleotide sequence: TGTGCCAGCAACCCAATACTTAACTATGGCTACACCTTC. Protein sequence: CASNPILNYGYTF.